This T cell receptor (beta chain) came from a study of T cells after yellow fever vaccination. Study-wide context: Fractions low in cell number were prepared with SMART-Seq v4 Ultra Low Input. Study-level points and caveats: Repertoires obtained by FACS sorting could include abundant clonotypes that entered as contaminants from the bulk population. The study re-detected most primary-vaccination clones after the booster (96% CD4, approximately 88% CD8). It was a small share of clonotypes that appeared in both CD4 and CD8 compartments.

TCRdb re-called the 5' RACE reads with MiXCR, one entry per CDR3 protein. The sample gives approximately 120,000 distinct CDR3 sequences, roughly 15% of which show up once; approximately 39% is in the top ten. Details on this clonotype: Its antigen is not known.

The sequence derives from a man younger than 30 who received the YFV17D yellow fever vaccine. The input for sequencing was CD8+ T cells sorted from PBMCs, taken 5 days after the yellow fever booster vaccination.

The CDR3 reads CASSQDGVAGGPVAETQYF. For the CDR3, the DNA is TGTGCCAGCAGCCAAGATGGGGTAGCGGGGGGGCCGGTCGCTGAGACCCAGTACTTC. This chain uses TRBV3-1 with TRBJ2-5; 11 nucleotides line up with TRBD2. There are 19 residues in the CDR3. The V gene end was trimmed by 0 bases and the J gene end by 5 bases; junction bases not matched to a gene: 14. The germline V gene has CDR1 LGHDT and CDR2 YNNKEL (reference sequence).